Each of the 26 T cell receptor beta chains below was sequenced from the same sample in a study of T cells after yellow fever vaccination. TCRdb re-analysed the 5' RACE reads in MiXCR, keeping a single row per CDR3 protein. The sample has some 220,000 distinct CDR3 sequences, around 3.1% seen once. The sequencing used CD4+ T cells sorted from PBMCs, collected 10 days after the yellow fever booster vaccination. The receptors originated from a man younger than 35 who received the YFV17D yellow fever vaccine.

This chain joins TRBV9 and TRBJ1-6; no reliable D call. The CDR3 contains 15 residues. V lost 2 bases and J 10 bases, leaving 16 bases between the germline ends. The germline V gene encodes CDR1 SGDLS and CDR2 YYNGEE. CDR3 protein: CASSVGPLVGSPLHF. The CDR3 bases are TGTGCCAGCAGCGTCGGGCCGCTGGTGGGGTCACCCCTCCACTTT.

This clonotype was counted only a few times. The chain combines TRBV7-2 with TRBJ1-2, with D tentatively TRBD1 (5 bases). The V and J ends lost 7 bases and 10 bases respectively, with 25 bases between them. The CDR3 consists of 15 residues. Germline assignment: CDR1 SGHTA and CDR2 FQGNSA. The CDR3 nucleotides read TGTGCCAGCACCCGTGACCAATCAGGGAAACTTTACTACACCTTC. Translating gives CASTRDQSGKLYYTF.

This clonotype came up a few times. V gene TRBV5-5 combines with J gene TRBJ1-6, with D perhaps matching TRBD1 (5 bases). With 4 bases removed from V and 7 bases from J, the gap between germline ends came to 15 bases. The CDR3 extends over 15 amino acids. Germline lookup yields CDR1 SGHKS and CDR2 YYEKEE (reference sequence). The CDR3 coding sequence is TGTGCCAGCAGCCTGGACCTCAGGGAGAATTCACCCCTCCACTTT. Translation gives CASSLDLRENSPLHF. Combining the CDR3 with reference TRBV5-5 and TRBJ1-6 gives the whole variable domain DAGVTQSPTHLIKTRGQQVTLRCSPISGHKSVSWYQQVLGQGPQFIFQYYEKEERGRGNFPDRFSARQFPNYSSELNVNALLLGDSALYLCASSLDLRENSPLHFGNGTRLTVT.

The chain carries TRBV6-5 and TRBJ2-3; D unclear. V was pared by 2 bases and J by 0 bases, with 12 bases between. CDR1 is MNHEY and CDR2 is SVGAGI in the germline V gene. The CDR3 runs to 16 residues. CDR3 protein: CASSYGRSPSTDTQYF. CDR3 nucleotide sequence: TGTGCCAGCAGTTACGGTCGCTCCCCTAGCACAGATACGCAGTATTTT.

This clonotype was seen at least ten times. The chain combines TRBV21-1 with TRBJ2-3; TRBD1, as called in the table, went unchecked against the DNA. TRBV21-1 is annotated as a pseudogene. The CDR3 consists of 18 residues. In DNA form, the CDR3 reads TGTGCCAGCAGCAAGTTGGCCCGGCCGAGGGACGGCACAGATACGCAGTATTTT. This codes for CASSKLARPRDGTDTQYF.

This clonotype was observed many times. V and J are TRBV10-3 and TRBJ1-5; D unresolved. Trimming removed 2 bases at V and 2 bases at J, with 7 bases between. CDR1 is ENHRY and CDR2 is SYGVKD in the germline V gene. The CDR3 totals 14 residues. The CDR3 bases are TGTGCCATCAGTGAGGGGGTTCGCAATCAGCCCCAGCATTTT. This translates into CAISEGVRNQPQHF.

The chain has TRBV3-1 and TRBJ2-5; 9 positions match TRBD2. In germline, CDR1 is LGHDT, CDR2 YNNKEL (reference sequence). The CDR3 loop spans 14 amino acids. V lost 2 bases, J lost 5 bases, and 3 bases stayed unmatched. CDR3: CASSQLAGRETQYF. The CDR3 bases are TGTGCCAGCAGCCAACTAGCGGGGAGGGAGACCCAGTACTTC.

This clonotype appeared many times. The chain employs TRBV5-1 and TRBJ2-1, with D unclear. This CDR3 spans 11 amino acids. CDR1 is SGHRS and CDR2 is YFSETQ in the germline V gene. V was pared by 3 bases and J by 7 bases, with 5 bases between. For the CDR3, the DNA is TGCGCCAGCAGCTCGCGGAATGAGCAGTTCTTC. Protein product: CASSSRNEQFF.

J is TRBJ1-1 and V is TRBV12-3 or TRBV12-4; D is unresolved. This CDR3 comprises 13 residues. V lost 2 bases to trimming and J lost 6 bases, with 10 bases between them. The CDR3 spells CASSLNWKSEAFF. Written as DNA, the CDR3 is TGTGCCAGCAGTTTAAACTGGAAGTCTGAAGCTTTCTTT.

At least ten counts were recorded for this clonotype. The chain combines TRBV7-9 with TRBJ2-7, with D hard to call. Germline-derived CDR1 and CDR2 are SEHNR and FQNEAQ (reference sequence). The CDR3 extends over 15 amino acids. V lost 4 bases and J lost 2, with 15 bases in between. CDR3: CASSSPSRTTYEQYF. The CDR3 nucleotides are TGTGCCAGCAGCTCGCCGAGCAGGACCACCTACGAGCAGTACTTC. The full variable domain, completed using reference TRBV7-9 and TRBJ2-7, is DTGVSQNPRHKITKRGQNVTFRCDPISEHNRLYWYRQTLGQGPEFLTYFQNEAQLEKSRLLSDRFSAERPKGSFSTLEIQRTEQGDSAMYLCASSSPSRTTYEQYFGPGTRLTVT.

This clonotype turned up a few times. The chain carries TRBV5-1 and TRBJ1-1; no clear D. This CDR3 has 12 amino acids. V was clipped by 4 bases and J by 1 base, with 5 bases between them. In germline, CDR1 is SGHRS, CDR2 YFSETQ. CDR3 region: CASSTANTEAFF. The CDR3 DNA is TGCGCCAGCAGCACAGCGAACACTGAAGCTTTCTTT.

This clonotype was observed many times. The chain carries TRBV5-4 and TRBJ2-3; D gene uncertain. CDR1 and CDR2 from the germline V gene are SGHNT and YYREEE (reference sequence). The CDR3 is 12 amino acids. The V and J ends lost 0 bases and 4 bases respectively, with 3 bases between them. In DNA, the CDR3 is TGTGCCAGCAGCTTGGATCCAGATACGCAGTATTTT. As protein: CASSLDPDTQYF.

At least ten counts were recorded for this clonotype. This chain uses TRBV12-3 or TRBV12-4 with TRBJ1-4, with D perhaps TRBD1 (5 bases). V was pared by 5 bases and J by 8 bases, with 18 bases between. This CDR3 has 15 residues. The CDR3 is CASSPALRGGEKLFF. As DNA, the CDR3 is TGTGCCAGCAGTCCGGCGCTCCGGGGCGGGGAAAAACTGTTTTTT.

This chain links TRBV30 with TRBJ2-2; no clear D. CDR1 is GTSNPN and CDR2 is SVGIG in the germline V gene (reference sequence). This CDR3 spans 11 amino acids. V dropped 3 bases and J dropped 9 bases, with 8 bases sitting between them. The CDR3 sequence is CAWSLSWELFF. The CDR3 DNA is TGTGCCTGGAGCCTTAGTTGGGAGCTGTTTTTT.

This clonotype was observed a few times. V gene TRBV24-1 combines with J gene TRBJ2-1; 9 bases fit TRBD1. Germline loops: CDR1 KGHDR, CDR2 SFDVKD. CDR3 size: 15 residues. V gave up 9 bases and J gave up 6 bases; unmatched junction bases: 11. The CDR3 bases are TGTGCCACCGTATCCGGGACAGGGCTCCCCAATGAGCAGTTCTTC. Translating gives CATVSGTGLPNEQFF.

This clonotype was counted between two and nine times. The CDR3 spells CASSPHDQPQHF. The CDR3 region has the DNA TGTGCCAGCTCCCCACACGATCAGCCCCAGCATTTT. This chain uses TRBV28 with TRBJ1-5; D ambiguous. The CDR3 runs to 12 residues. The ends were cut back, 8 bases at V and 5 bases at J, with 10 bases in the middle. In germline, CDR1 is MDHEN, CDR2 SYDVKM. The full variable domain, its missing parts supplied by reference TRBV28 and TRBJ1-5, is DVKVTQSSRYLVKRTGEKVFLECVQDMDHENMFWYRQDPGLGLRLIYFSYDVKMKEKGDIPEGYSVSREKKERFSLILESASTNQTSMYLCASSPHDQPQHFGDGTRLSIL.

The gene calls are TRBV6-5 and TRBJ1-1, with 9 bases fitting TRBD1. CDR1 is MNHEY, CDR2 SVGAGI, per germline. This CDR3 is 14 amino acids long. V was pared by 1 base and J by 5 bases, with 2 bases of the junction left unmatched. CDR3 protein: CASSYLGQGTEAFF. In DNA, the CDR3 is TGTGCCAGCAGTTACTTAGGACAGGGGACTGAAGCTTTCTTT.

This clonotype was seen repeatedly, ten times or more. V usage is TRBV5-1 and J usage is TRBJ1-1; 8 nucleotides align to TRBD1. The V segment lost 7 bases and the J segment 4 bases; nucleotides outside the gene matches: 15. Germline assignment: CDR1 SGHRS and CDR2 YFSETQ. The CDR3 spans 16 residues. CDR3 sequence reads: CASESGGASLGTEAFF. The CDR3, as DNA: TGCGCCAGCGAATCAGGGGGCGCAAGTTTGGGCACTGAAGCTTTCTTT.

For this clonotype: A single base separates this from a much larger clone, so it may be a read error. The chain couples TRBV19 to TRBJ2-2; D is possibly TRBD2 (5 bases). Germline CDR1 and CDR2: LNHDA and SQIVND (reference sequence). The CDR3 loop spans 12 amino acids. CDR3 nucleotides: TGTGCCAGTAGTCTTCAAATCGGGGAGCTGATTTTT. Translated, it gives CASSLQIGELIF.

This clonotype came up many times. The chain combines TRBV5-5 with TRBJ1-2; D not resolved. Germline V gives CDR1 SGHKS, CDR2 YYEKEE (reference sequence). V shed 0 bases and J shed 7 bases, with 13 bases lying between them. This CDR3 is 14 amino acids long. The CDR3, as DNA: TGTGCCAGCAGCTTGGAGGTTCGGGGAAGTGGCTACACCTTC. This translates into CASSLEVRGSGYTF.

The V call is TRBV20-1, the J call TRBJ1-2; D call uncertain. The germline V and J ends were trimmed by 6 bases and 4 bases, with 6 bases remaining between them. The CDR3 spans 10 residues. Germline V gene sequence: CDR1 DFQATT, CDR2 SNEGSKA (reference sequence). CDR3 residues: CSAGSYGYTF. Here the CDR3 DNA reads TGCAGTGCAGGGTCCTATGGCTACACCTTC.

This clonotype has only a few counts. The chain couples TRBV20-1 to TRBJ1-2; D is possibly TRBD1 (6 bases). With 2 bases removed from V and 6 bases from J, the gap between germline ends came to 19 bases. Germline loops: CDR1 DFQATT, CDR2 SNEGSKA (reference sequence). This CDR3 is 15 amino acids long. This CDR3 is CSARKANREPHGYTF. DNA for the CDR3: TGCAGTGCTAGAAAAGCAAACAGGGAACCCCATGGCTACACCTTC.

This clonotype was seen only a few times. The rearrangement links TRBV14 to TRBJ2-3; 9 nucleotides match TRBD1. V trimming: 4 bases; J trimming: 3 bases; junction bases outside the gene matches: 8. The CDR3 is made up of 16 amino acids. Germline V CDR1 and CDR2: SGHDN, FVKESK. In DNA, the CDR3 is TGTGCCAGCAGCCTAAACAGGGGGCGCGAGACAGATACGCAGTATTTT. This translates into CASSLNRGRETDTQYF.

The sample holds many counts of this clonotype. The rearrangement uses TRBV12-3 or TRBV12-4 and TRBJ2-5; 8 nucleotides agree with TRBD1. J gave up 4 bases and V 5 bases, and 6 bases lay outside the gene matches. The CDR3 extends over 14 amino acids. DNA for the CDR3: TGTGCCAGCAGTACAGGACAGGGAGTAGAGACCCAGTACTTC. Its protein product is CASSTGQGVETQYF.

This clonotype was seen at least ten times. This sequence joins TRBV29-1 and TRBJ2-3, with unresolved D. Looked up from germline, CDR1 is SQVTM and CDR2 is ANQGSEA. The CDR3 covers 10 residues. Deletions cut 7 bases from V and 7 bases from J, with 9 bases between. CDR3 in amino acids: CSAVTYTQYF. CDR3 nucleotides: TGCAGCGCCGTTACCTATACGCAGTATTTT.

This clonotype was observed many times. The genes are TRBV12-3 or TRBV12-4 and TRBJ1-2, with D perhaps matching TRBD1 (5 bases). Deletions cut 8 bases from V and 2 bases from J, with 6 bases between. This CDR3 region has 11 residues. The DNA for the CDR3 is TGTGCCAGCGGACAAAACTATGGCTACACCTTC. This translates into CASGQNYGYTF.